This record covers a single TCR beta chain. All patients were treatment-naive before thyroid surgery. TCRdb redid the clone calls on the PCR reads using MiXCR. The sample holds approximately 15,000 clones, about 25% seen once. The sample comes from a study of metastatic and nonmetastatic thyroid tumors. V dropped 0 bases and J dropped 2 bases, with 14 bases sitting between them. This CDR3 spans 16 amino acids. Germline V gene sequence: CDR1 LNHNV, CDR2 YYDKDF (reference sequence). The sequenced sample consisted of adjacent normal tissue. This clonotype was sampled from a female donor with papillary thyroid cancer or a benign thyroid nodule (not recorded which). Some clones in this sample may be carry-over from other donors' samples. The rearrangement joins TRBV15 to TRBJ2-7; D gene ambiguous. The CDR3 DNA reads TGTGCCACCAGCAGAGATTTGCCCCCGTCTGCCTACGAGCAGTACTTC. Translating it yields CATSRDLPPSAYEQYF.